This entry is about one TCR beta chain. V was clipped by 0 bases and J by 6 bases; unmatched bases: 2. CDR3 length: 14 amino acids. Looked up from germline, CDR1 is ENHRY and CDR2 is SYGVKD. Indicated time point: newly diagnosed GD, antithyroid drugs for less than 3 months. From RNA extracted from PBMCs, the TCR library was made. Library construction for TCR beta used iRepertoire HTBI primers and Arm-PCR of CDR3 regions. In the original workflow: Segment identification across samples yielded 55 to 65 TRBV and some 13 TRBJ segments. TCRdb reprocessed the multiplex PCR reads via MiXCR and lists one record per CDR3 protein. The V and J calls come from TCRdb's annotation, not from the publication. The sample has 370,000 or so distinct CDR3 sequences; 15% to 20% are singletons. These data come from a study of regulatory T cells in long-lasting Graves disease. Study-level information: Less than 3 months of antithyroid drugs had been taken by newly diagnosed Graves' patients.

This sample was also put to use in a study of T cells in Graves' hyperthyroidism and ophthalmopathy. That work contributes: Patients with uncontrolled infections, other autoimmune diseases, pregnancy or lactation were excluded.

This receptor was identified in a woman aged 18-35 years with Graves disease. V usage is TRBV10-3 and J usage is TRBJ2-1, with 7 bases identical to TRBD2. The sample here was peripheral blood mononuclear cells (PBMCs), taken at new diagnosis, from a patient treated with antithyroid drugs. The CDR3 DNA reads TGTGCCATCAGTGAGTCGGGAGGGGTCAATGAGCAGTTCTTC. As protein: CAISESGGVNEQFF.